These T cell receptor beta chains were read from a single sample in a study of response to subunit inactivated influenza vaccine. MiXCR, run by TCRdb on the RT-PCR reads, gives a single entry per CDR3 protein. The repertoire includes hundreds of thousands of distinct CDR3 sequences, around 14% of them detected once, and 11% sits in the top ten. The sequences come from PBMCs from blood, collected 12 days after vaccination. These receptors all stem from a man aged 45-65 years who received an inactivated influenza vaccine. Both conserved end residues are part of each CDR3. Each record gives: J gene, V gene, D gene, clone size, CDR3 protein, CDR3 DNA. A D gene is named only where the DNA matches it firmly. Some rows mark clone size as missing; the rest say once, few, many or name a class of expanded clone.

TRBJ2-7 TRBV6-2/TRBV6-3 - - CASSDYTGLSYEQYF TGTGCCAGCAGCGACTATACAGGACTTTCCTACGAGCAGTACTTC
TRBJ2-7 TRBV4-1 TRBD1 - CASSHSTGAYEQYF TGCGCCAGCAGCCACTCGACAGGGGCCTACGAGCAGTACTTC
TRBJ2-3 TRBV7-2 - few CASSPTGTQRDTQYF TGTGCCAGCAGCCCTACCGGGACCCAGAGAGATACGCAGTATTTT
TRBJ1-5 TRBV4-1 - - CASSQDSGRGDQPQHF TGCGCCAGCAGCCAAGACTCGGGGAGGGGGGATCAGCCCCAGCATTTT
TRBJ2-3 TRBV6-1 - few CASSRQWSRSTDTQYF TGTGCCAGCAGTCGCCAATGGAGCCGAAGCACAGATACGCAGTATTTT
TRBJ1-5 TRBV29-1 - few CSVGQSSNQPQHF TGCAGCGTCGGACAGTCTAGCAATCAGCCCCAGCATTTT
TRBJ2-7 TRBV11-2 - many CASSLQTTAYEQYF TGTGCCAGCAGCTTACAGACCACAGCCTACGAGCAGTACTTC
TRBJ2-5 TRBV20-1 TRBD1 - CSARDLTGQETQYF TGCAGTGCTAGAGATTTGACAGGGCAAGAGACCCAGTACTTC
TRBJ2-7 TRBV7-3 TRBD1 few CASSLLWQGVVYEQYF TGTGCCAGCAGCTTACTCTGGCAGGGGGTTGTGTACGAGCAGTACTTC
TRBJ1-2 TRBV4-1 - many CASSQGTNRDGGYTF TGCGCCAGCAGCCAAGGGACAAACAGGGACGGCGGCTACACCTTC
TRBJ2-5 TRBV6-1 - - CASSPRPGSETQYF TGTGCCAGCAGCCCTCGGCCGGGTTCAGAGACCCAGTACTTC
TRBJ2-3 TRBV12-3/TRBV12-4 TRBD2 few CASSLDSSGATDTQYF TGTGCCAGCAGTTTGGACTCTAGCGGGGCGACAGATACGCAGTATTTT
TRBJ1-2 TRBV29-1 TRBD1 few CSGIDRVFGYTF TGCAGCGGCATCGACAGGGTATTTGGCTACACCTTC
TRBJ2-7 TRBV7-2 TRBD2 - CASSTSGIPDEQYF TGTGCCAGCAGCACGAGCGGGATTCCCGACGAGCAGTACTTC
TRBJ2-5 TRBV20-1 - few CSALHPGHPTGTQYF TGCAGTGCTCTACATCCGGGACACCCAACGGGGACCCAGTACTTC
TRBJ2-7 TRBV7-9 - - CASSLWGAGYEQYF TGTGCCAGCAGCTTATGGGGTGCCGGCTACGAGCAGTACTTC
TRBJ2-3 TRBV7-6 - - CASSLGSLGTDTQYF TGTGCCAGCAGCCTCGGGTCCTTGGGGACAGATACGCAGTATTTT